This T cell receptor beta chain was sequenced for a study of blood T cell repertoires in COVID-19. Study context: Acute and convalescent COVID-19 samples came from the United States, Italy and Spain.

This clone was observed a single time. Produced via immunoSEQ multiplex PCR; TCRdb's table is partial and in-frame only. The table lists approximately 210,000 clones, 82% of them singletons, with 9.5% to 15% in the top ten. CDR1 is KGHDR and CDR2 is SFDVKD in the germline V gene. This CDR3 has 16 residues. V dropped 4 bases and J dropped 4; count of bases not matched to a gene: 6. This chain links TRBV24-1 with TRBJ2-2; 9 bases fit TRBD1. The source is a woman aged 40-49 years with acute or convalescent COVID-19. Material for sequencing was peripheral blood. For the CDR3, the DNA is TGTGCCACCAGTGACAATAAACAGGGGGCCACCGGGGAGCTGTTTTTT. The encoded protein is CATSDNKQGATGELFF.